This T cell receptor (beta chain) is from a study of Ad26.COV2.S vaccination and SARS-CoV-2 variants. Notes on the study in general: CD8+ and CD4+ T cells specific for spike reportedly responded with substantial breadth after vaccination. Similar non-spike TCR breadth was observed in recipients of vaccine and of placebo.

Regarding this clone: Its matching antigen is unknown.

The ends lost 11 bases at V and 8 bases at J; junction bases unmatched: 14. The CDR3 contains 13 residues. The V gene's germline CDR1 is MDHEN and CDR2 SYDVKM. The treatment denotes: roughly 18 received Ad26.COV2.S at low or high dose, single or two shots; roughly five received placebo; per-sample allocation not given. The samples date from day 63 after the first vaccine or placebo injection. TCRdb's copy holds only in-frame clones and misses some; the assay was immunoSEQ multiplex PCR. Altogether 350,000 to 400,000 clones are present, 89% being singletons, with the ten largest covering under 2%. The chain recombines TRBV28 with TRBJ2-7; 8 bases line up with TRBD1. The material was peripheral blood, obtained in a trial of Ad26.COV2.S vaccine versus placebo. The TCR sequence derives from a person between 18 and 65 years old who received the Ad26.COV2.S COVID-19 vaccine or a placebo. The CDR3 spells CAVAGTGNLKQYF. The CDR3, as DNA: TGTGCCGTTGCCGGGACAGGAAACCTGAAGCAGTACTTC.